These 19 T cell receptor beta chains share one sample of origin, sequenced in a study of tumor T cells in aggressive B-cell lymphoma. Method: immunoSEQ multiplex PCR; TCRdb's copy keeps in-frame clones and lacks some. The sample includes roughly 9,900 clones, roughly 85% seen only once; the top ten take more than 4%. Input material: tumor tissue. The source is an adult with diffuse large B cell lymphoma.

This clone was detected a few times. The CDR3 is CASSFGGRSSYEQYF. The CDR3 DNA follows: TGTGCCAGCAGTTTTGGCGGGAGGAGCTCCTACGAGCAGTACTTC. V gene TRBV28 combines with J gene TRBJ2-7; TRBD2 matches 8 bases. From germline, CDR1 is MDHEN and CDR2 SYDVKM. This CDR3 has 15 residues. V shed 3 bases and J 0 bases; nucleotides not matched to a gene: 4.

V usage is TRBV18 and J usage is TRBJ1-2; possible D gene TRBD1, 5 bases. The CDR3 totals 14 residues. V was pared by 3 bases and J by 5 bases, with 13 bases between. Looked up from germline, CDR1 is KGHSH and CDR2 is LQKENI. The chain's CDR3 is CASSPGQGPYGYTF. CDR3 DNA: TGTGCCAGCTCACCGGGGCAGGGTCCATATGGCTACACCTTC.

This clone has only a few counts. The chain uses TRBV28 and TRBJ1-2; TRBD1 matches 8 bases. CDR3 length: 14 amino acids. The germline V gene encodes CDR1 MDHEN and CDR2 SYDVKM. J was trimmed by 6 bases and V by 6 bases; bases with no gene match: 9. CDR3 loop: CASSWLPGGDGYTF. In DNA form, the CDR3 reads TGTGCCAGCAGCTGGCTCCCAGGGGGCGATGGCTACACCTTC.

The chain carries TRBV29-1 and TRBJ2-7; 7 nucleotides match TRBD1. This CDR3 has 11 residues. CDR1 is SQVTM, CDR2 ANQGSEA, per germline. After removal of 7 bases from V and 5 bases from J, the junction contained 5 bases not matched to a gene. CDR3 region: CSGGTDHEQYF. DNA for the CDR3: TGCAGCGGGGGGACAGACCACGAGCAGTACTTC.

The CDR3 bases are TGTGCCAGCAGCCCGTTCATCGGGTCCTACAATGAGCAGTTCTTC. It translates to CASSPFIGSYNEQFF. The chain combines TRBV5-5 with TRBJ2-1; D is uncertain. Between the trimmed V and J ends, which lost 4 bases and 1 base, there was a span of 12 bases. CDR3 length: 15 residues. CDR1 is SGHKS and CDR2 is YYEKEE in the germline V gene (reference sequence).

The chain links TRBV7-9 to TRBJ2-1, with D tentatively TRBD2 (5 bases). CDR1 is SEHNR and CDR2 is FQNEAQ in the germline V gene (reference sequence). The CDR3 loop spans 15 amino acids. V lost 1 base, J lost 2 bases, and 9 bases lay in between. The DNA of the CDR3 is TGTGCCAGCAGCTTAGGGCTAGCCCCCTACAATGAGCAGTTCTTC. The encoded protein is CASSLGLAPYNEQFF. Together with reference TRBV7-9 and TRBJ2-1, the CDR3 gives the full variable domain: DTGVSQNPRHKITKRGQNVTFRCDPISEHNRLYWYRQTLGQGPEFLTYFQNEAQLEKSRLLSDRFSAERPKGSFSTLEIQRTEQGDSAMYLCASSLGLAPYNEQFFGPGTRLTVL.

The CDR3 is CASSNEQTGHEQYF. The CDR3 coding sequence is TGTGCCAGCAGTAATGAGCAGACAGGGCACGAGCAGTACTTC. V is TRBV2 and J is TRBJ2-7; 7 bases line up with TRBD1. The CDR3 extends over 14 amino acids. Germline V lookup: CDR1 SNHLY, CDR2 FYNNEI. The junction had 9 bases not matched to a gene; V was cut back by 5 bases and J by 5 bases. Drawing the rest from reference TRBV2 and TRBJ2-7, the complete variable domain is EPEVTQTPSHQVTQMGQEVILRCVPISNHLYFYWYRQILGQKVEFLVSFYNNEISEKSEIFDDQFSVERPDGSNFTLKIRSTKLEDSAMYFCASSNEQTGHEQYFGPGTRLTVT.

The chain joins TRBV5-4 to TRBJ2-1; TRBD1 agrees at 8 bases. Germline trimming cut 4 bases from V and 6 bases from J; bases unmatched to any gene: 12. Per the germline V gene, CDR1 is SGHNT and CDR2 is YYREEE (reference sequence). The CDR3 loop spans 16 amino acids. The DNA of the CDR3 is TGTGCCAGCAGCGCATTACAGGGGGTAGGTGGCAATGAGCAGTTCTTC. Its protein is CASSALQGVGGNEQFF. Using reference TRBV5-4 and TRBJ2-1 for the parts outside the CDR3, the full variable domain is ETGVTQSPTHLIKTRGQQVTLRCSSQSGHNTVSWYQQALGQGPQFIFQYYREEENGRGNFPPRFSGLQFPNYSSELNVNALELDDSALYLCASSALQGVGGNEQFFGPGTRLTVL.

V gene TRBV5-1 combines with J gene TRBJ2-2; 9 bases fit TRBD1. V lost 3 bases and J lost 4; bases outside the gene matches: 7. Germline lookup yields CDR1 SGHRS and CDR2 YFSETQ. The CDR3 is 16 residues long. The CDR3 nucleotides read TGCGCCAGCAGCTGGGGGGACAGGGATTTCACCGGGGAGCTGTTTTTT. Protein product: CASSWGDRDFTGELFF.

This rearrangement joins TRBV7-3 to TRBJ2-1; TRBD2 matches at 10 bases. The CDR3 is made up of 18 amino acids. The germline V gene encodes CDR1 SGHTA and CDR2 FQGTGA. The V gene end was trimmed by 1 base and the J gene end by 0 bases; junction bases not matched to a gene: 6. This chain's CDR3 is CASSLIAGGTYSYNEQFF. CDR3 nucleotide sequence: TGTGCCAGCAGCTTAATAGCGGGAGGAACCTACTCCTACAATGAGCAGTTCTTC.

This clone appeared once. The CDR3 DNA reads as TGTGCCAGCTCACTGATTCAGGGGGTGAACACTGAAGCTTTCTTT. This gives the protein CASSLIQGVNTEAFF. The V and J genes are TRBV18 and TRBJ1-1; 7 nucleotides align to TRBD1. V trimming: 4 bases; J trimming: 0 bases; junction bases outside the gene matches: 5. Germline V gene sequence: CDR1 KGHSH, CDR2 LQKENI. The CDR3 extends over 15 amino acids.

The CDR3 loop is CASSHDGAVVEQFF. The CDR3, as DNA: TGCGCCAGCAGTCACGACGGAGCGGTGGTTGAGCAGTTCTTC. The chain has TRBV23-1 and TRBJ2-1; maybe TRBD2 (5 bases). TRBV23-1 has ORF status, its function being uncertain. V was clipped by 3 bases and J by 9 bases, with 15 bases between them. CDR3 length: 14 amino acids.

This chain links TRBV11-2 with TRBJ2-3; 9 bases align to TRBD2. With 6 bases clipped from V and 7 bases from J, the junction kept 11 bases outside the gene matches. CDR3 length equals 15 residues. Germline V gene lookup returns CDR1 SGHAT and CDR2 FQNNGV. CDR3 in amino acids: CASRGSGSAFNTQYF. The CDR3 DNA follows: TGTGCCAGCAGGGGTAGCGGGAGCGCGTTTAATACGCAGTATTTT.

This chain joins TRBV9 and TRBJ2-3; possible D gene TRBD2, 5 bases. V was pared by 0 bases and J by 0 bases, with 11 bases between. This CDR3 contains 16 residues. Germline CDR1 SGDLS, CDR2 YYNGEE. The CDR3 DNA is TGTGCCAGCAGCGTAGGTAGCGCTACTAGCACAGATACGCAGTATTTT. It translates to CASSVGSATSTDTQYF.

The sample holds a few counts of this clone. This chain links TRBV7-3 with TRBJ2-2; TRBD1 matches 8 bases. With V trimmed by 2 bases and J by 4 bases, 9 bases remained unmatched. Germline V gene sequence: CDR1 SGHTA, CDR2 FQGTGA. This CDR3 has 17 amino acids. The CDR3 sequence is CASSLGIYRGITGELFF. In nucleotides, the CDR3 is TGTGCCAGCAGCTTAGGCATATACAGGGGGATCACCGGGGAGCTGTTTTTT.

The chain is built from TRBV5-1 and TRBJ1-1; TRBD1 might be the D (6 bases). V lost 4 bases, J lost 8 bases, and 18 bases lay in between. This CDR3 contains 14 residues. The V gene's germline CDR1 is SGHRS and CDR2 YFSETQ. CDR3 in DNA: TGCGCCAGCAGCAGAGACAGACTCCAGGGGGAAGCTTTCTTT. Its translation is CASSRDRLQGEAFF.

The rearrangement joins TRBV6-1 to TRBJ1-2; D is undetermined. The CDR3 is 12 residues long. Germline V gives CDR1 MNHNS, CDR2 SASEGT. Trimming pared 10 bases from V and 8 bases from J, leaving 17 bases between. The CDR3 nucleotides read TGTGCCACCTCGGGAGGGATCGGCGGCTACACCTTC. As protein: CATSGGIGGYTF.

The DNA for the CDR3 is TGTGCCAGCGGACGAATGAAACAGGGGGCTAACAATCAGCCCCAGCATTTT. Protein sequence: CASGRMKQGANNQPQHF. The J gene is TRBJ1-5, the V gene TRBV28; TRBD1 agrees at 9 bases. The CDR3 loop spans 17 amino acids. Germline V gene lookup returns CDR1 MDHEN and CDR2 SYDVKM. With V trimmed by 8 bases and J by 3 bases, 14 bases remained unmatched.

The chain couples TRBV7-3 to TRBJ1-1; tentatively, D is TRBD1 (6 bases). The V gene's germline CDR1 is SGHTA and CDR2 FQGTGA. CDR3 length equals 15 residues. V was clipped by 5 bases and J by 1 base, with 14 bases between them. Here the CDR3 reads CASSVYRAANTEAFF. The CDR3 bases are TGTGCCAGCAGCGTTTACAGGGCAGCGAACACTGAAGCTTTCTTT.